This T cell receptor beta chain was found in a study of T cell responses to AZD1222 COVID-19 vaccine. General study results and limits: Seropositive at baseline were only six AZD1222 recipients. Reportedly, nearly half the spike-specific TCRs target unmutated variant regions. Donors, mostly white British, included more females; clonal diversity was possibly underestimated. Vaccine-associated CD4 TCRs spanned spike, dominant at 160-218 and 743-854.

Germline-derived CDR1 and CDR2 are LGHDT and YNNKEL (reference sequence). The ends were cut back, 2 bases at V and 4 bases at J, with 14 bases in the middle. The CDR3 consists of 16 residues. Sequencing used immunoSEQ multiplex PCR; TCRdb keeps in-frame clones, though not all of them. The sample carries around 150,000 clones, roughly 90% recorded once. Worth noting for this clone: The antigen remains unidentified.

This specimen was peripheral blood, taken 28 days after the second AZD1222 dose. The origin of this receptor is an adult who received the AZD1222 COVID-19 vaccine. The chain uses TRBV3-1 (or the pseudogene TRBV3-2) and TRBJ1-4, with D possibly being TRBD1 (5 bases). CDR3 residues: CASSQPGDGDNEKLFF. CDR3 sequence (DNA): TGTGCCAGCAGCCAACCCGGGGACGGTGATAATGAAAAACTGTTTTTT.